This TCR beta chain came from a study of blood T cell repertoires in COVID-19 (dated by TCRdb to about 2020). Context from the whole study: Samples from collaborators originated in the United States, Italy and Spain and spanned both the acute and convalescent phases of COVID-19. The prospective study material was composed of cDNA or gDNA derived from T cells, B-cell-depleted T cells, or PBMCs. The dataset comprised deeply sampled blood TCRbeta repertoires from subjects exposed to, actively infected with, or recovered from COVID-19. The repertoires were released in a freely available public database meant as a resource for research on the immune response to SARS-CoV-2. Samples came from the ongoing ImmuneRACE study (first 160 participants) plus 1,254 subjects from 6 global collaborators. Sample metadata almost always included a de-identified subject ID, COVID-19 status, age in years and sex. HLA class I and class II types, where available, came from metadata supplied by the sample provider rather than from assay-based typing.

In the prospective study, participants were roughly 18 to 100 years old, resided in fewer than 25 geographic areas of the United States, and were enrolled through a virtual design. In the prospective study, cohorts were assigned on the basis of participant-reported clinical history obtained from a screening survey and a study questionnaire. Recovered participants in ImmuneRACE Cohort 3 were defined as having two consecutive negative NP/OP PCR tests, clearance from a healthcare professional, or resolution of symptoms. In the prospective study, whole blood, serum and a nasopharyngeal or oropharyngeal swab were collected from each participant by mobile phlebotomists. Prospective study participants could optionally give additional blood draws and questionnaires over a 2-month period. Blood samples from the prospective study were shipped frozen or at room temperature prior to DNA extraction. TCRbeta CDR3 regions were amplified from genomic DNA by means of the immunoSEQ Assay, a bias-controlled multiplex PCR. The published analysis was carried out like this. Nucleated cell counts per sample were estimated from amplification of reference gene primers within the assay. To quantify the absolute abundance of each unique TCRbeta CDR3 rearrangement, sequence reads were collapsed and filtered. Productive Simpson clonality was computed per sample as the square root of Simpson's diversity index over productive rearrangements. Held by TCRdb, this immuneACCESS table contains in-frame sequences only and omits some clones. Under half of the omission traces to an unresolved V gene where checked; the cause of the rest is unknown. V and J calls and clone size follow that table, whereas D and trimming were derived from the DNA. A total of 320,000 or so clones appear in this sample, about 90% of them only once. More than 0.8% of the sample is taken by the ten largest.

Concerning this clone: Its recognized antigen is unknown. Base quality data are lacking; no much larger clone is found one base away.

Broader findings and caveats from the paper: Clinical and demographic metadata were provided uncurated, with the amount varying by source and participant.

Looking up the germline V gene yields CDR1 KGHDR and CDR2 SFDVKD. The CDR3 goes from the cysteine to the phenylalanine over 14 residues. Just CDR3 DNA is preserved here, 42 bases in frame from base 1. Trimming takes 3 bases from V and 6 bases from J, and the germline ends sit 13 bases apart. Sequencing was performed on PBMCs or T cells enriched from blood (not recorded which). The chain was built from TRBV24-1 and TRBJ1-1, with no reliable assignment of the D segment. The receptor was derived from a woman in her thirties who had recovered from COVID-19. The nucleotide sequence is given as TGTGCCACCAGTGATCACGCCCCCGGAGCTGAAGCTTTCTTT. Its amino acids are CATSDHAPGAEAFF.